The TCR beta chain under discussion was sequenced for a study of blood T cell repertoires in COVID-19. Study context: The United States, Italy and Spain were the sources of the acute and convalescent COVID-19 samples. T cells, B-cell-depleted T cells, or PBMCs provided the cDNA or gDNA that served as material.

In the original processing: Reference gene primer amplification yielded estimated nucleated cell counts. Sequencing used immunoSEQ multiplex PCR; TCRdb keeps in-frame clones, though not all of them. V and J calls plus clone size are reproduced from that table; the DNA served to infer D and trimming. The table has around 100,000 clones, 84% seen once. With 9 bases removed from V and 9 bases from J, the gap between germline ends came to 14 bases. The CDR3 sequence is 11 residues long. The germline V gene encodes CDR1 WNHNN and CDR2 SYGVQD (reference sequence). The V call is TRBV10-1, the J call TRBJ2-5; D may be TRBD1 (5 bases). The sequenced sample was peripheral blood. The source is a man between 70 and 80 years old with active or convalescent COVID-19. CDR3 in DNA: TGCGCCAGTCCGGACAAAGTTCCCCAGTACTTC. It is translated as CASPDKVPQYF.